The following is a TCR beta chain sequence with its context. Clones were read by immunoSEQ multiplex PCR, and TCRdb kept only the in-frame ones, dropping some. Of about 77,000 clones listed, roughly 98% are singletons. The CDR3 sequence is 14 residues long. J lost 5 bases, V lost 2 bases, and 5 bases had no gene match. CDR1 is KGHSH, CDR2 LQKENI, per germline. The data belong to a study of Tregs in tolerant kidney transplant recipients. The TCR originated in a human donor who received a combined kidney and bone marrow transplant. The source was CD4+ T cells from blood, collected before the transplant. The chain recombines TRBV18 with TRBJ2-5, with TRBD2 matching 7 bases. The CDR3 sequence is CASSPSGTGETQYF. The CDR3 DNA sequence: TGTGCCAGCTCACCAAGCGGGACCGGGGAGACCCAGTACTTC.